Shown below are 27 T cell receptor beta chains from a single sample sequenced in a study of chemoradiotherapy in HPV16-positive cancers. The assay was immunoSEQ multiplex PCR, and TCRdb's table has in-frame clones only and misses some. The data hold about 11,000 clones, with 60% to 75% observed a single time. The specimen was collected from a patient who underwent chemoradiotherapy. The receptors were sampled from a human donor with HPV-associated anogenital cancer.

The chain employs TRBV9 and TRBJ2-2, with D uncertain. V gave up 0 bases and J gave up 4 bases, with 7 bases separating them. The CDR3 is 14 amino acids. Germline V lookup: CDR1 SGDLS, CDR2 YYNGEE. In nucleotides, the CDR3 is TGTGCCAGCAGCGTAGCCAGCTCCACCGGGGAGCTGTTTTTT. Its protein is CASSVASSTGELFF.

Here the CDR3 DNA reads TGCGCCAGCAGCCAAGCCGAGGGAACCGGGGCCAACGTCCTGACTTTC. As protein: CASSQAEGTGANVLTF. The rearrangement joins TRBV4-3 to TRBJ2-6, with D possibly being TRBD2 (5 bases). The CDR3 covers 16 residues. V shed 1 base and J shed 4 bases, with 11 bases lying between them. CDR1 LGHNA and CDR2 YSLEER come from the germline V gene.

The chain couples TRBV2 to TRBJ2-5, with D hard to call. V was shortened by 3 bases and J by 4 bases, with 9 bases between the two germline ends. CDR3 length equals 13 residues. The germline V gene encodes CDR1 SNHLY and CDR2 FYNNEI. CDR3 region: CASSDDFIETQYF. For the CDR3, the DNA is TGTGCCAGCAGTGACGACTTTATAGAGACCCAGTACTTC.

The chain carries TRBV29-1 and TRBJ2-7, with 10 nucleotides matching TRBD1. Germline values: CDR1 SQVTM, CDR2 ANQGSEA. V trimming: 4 bases; J trimming: 6 bases; junction bases outside the gene matches: 3. The CDR3 is made up of 12 amino acids. The CDR3 coding sequence is TGCAGCGTTGTGGGACAGGGGATCGAGCAGTACTTC. This encodes CSVVGQGIEQYF.

This rearrangement joins TRBV14 to TRBJ2-1; perhaps TRBD2 as D (6 bases). Trimming pared 1 base from V and 5 bases from J, leaving 18 bases between. Looked up from germline, CDR1 is SGHDN and CDR2 is FVKESK. The CDR3 is 17 residues long. The CDR3 is CASSQVERRARDNEQFF. The CDR3 nucleotides read TGTGCCAGCAGCCAAGTGGAGCGGAGGGCCAGGGACAATGAGCAGTTCTTC. Full variable domain (outside the CDR3, taken from reference TRBV14 and TRBJ2-1): EAGVTQFPSHSVIEKGQTVTLRCDPISGHDNLYWYRRVMGKEIKFLLHFVKESKQDESGMPNNRFLAERTGGTYSTLKVQPAELEDSGVYFCASSQVERRARDNEQFFGPGTRLTVL.

The V and J genes are TRBV9 and TRBJ1-1; D is unclear. This CDR3 region has 14 residues. Germline-derived CDR1 and CDR2 are SGDLS and YYNGEE. V was pared by 0 bases and J by 3 bases, with 9 bases between. CDR3 in DNA: TGTGCCAGCAGCGTAGGGGCTGGGGACACTGAAGCTTTCTTT. This codes for CASSVGAGDTEAFF.

This clone is large (0.1 to 1%). The chain uses TRBV27 and TRBJ2-7; TRBD1 matches 9 bases. The CDR3 is 14 residues long. Trimming removed 5 bases from V and 6 bases from J; junction bases left unmatched: 8. Germline V gene lookup returns CDR1 MNHEY and CDR2 SMNVEV (reference sequence). The CDR3 DNA sequence: TGTGCCAGCAGTACGCGGGGACAGGGCACCGAGCAGTACTTC. This codes for CASSTRGQGTEQYF.

A single count supports this clone. This sequence joins TRBV30 and TRBJ2-1, with 8 nucleotides matching TRBD2. The junction had 7 bases not matched to a gene; V was cut back by 5 bases and J by 4 bases. The CDR3 is made up of 14 amino acids. Per germline, CDR1 GTSNPN and CDR2 SVGIG (reference sequence). The CDR3 protein is CAWGRLAPYNEQFF. The CDR3 DNA reads as TGTGCCTGGGGTCGACTAGCGCCATACAATGAGCAGTTCTTC.

The genes are TRBV19 and TRBJ2-1, with 11 bases fitting TRBD2. Germline V CDR1 and CDR2: LNHDA, SQIVND (reference sequence). With 5 bases clipped from V and 7 bases from J, the junction kept 4 bases outside the gene matches. CDR3 length: 14 residues. The CDR3 bases are TGTGCCAGTAGTGGTTTAGCGGGAGGGAATGAGCAGTTCTTC. Its protein is CASSGLAGGNEQFF.

The rearrangement links TRBV25-1 to TRBJ2-1; D gene unclear. The V end was cut by 8 bases, the J end by 4 bases, with 6 bases between. The V gene's germline CDR1 is MGHDK and CDR2 SYGVNS. The CDR3 loop spans 11 amino acids. This chain's CDR3 is CASLAYNEQFF. The DNA for the CDR3 is TGTGCCAGCCTCGCATACAATGAGCAGTTCTTC.

This clone was picked up one time. The rearrangement uses TRBV7-8 and TRBJ2-7, with unresolved D. Germline V lookup: CDR1 SGHVS, CDR2 FQNEAQ. This CDR3 has 12 residues. Between the trimmed V and J ends, which lost 2 bases and 6 bases, there was a span of 8 bases. The CDR3 bases are TGTGCCAGCAGCTTACAAAGATCCGAGCAGTACTTC. Translated, it gives CASSLQRSEQYF.

The chain recombines TRBV7-2 with TRBJ1-5; no firm D call. Germline lookup yields CDR1 SGHTA and CDR2 FQGNSA. The CDR3 has 13 residues. The V and J ends lost 1 base and 4 bases respectively, with 5 bases between them. The CDR3 region is CASSLEPNQPQHF. The CDR3, as DNA: TGTGCCAGCAGCTTAGAACCGAATCAGCCCCAGCATTTT.

This chain joins TRBV4-1 and TRBJ1-4, with D possibly matching TRBD1 (5 bases). The CDR3 spans 16 residues. The V gene's germline CDR1 is MGHRA and CDR2 YSYEKL. V lost 1 base to trimming and J lost 11 bases, with 20 bases between them. In DNA form, the CDR3 reads TGCGCCAGCAGCCAAGGATACGCAGGGAGAGATCGGAAACTGTTTTTT. This encodes CASSQGYAGRDRKLFF.

The V call is TRBV7-6, the J call TRBJ1-4; a weak D match, TRBD1 (5 bases). The CDR3 consists of 13 residues. Germline V CDR1 and CDR2: SGHVS, FNYEAQ. V gave up 5 bases and J gave up 6 bases, with 10 bases separating them. The CDR3 protein is CASSLGGDEKLFF. The CDR3 DNA reads as TGTGCCAGCAGCCTGGGGGGTGATGAAAAACTGTTTTTT. Filled out from reference TRBV7-6 and TRBJ1-4, the complete variable domain reads GAGVSQSPRYKVTKRGQDVALRCDPISGHVSLYWYRQALGQGPEFLTYFNYEAQQDKSGLPNDRFSAERPEGSISTLTIQRTEQRDSAMYRCASSLGGDEKLFFGSGTQLSVL.

The chain uses TRBV15 and TRBJ1-5; no reliable D call. In germline, CDR1 is LNHNV, CDR2 YYDKDF (reference sequence). Trimming left V 4 bases short and J 1 base short, with 20 bases between. This CDR3 spans 18 amino acids. The CDR3 sequence: CATSNTERALWSNQPQHF. As DNA, the CDR3 is TGTGCCACCAGCAACACCGAACGGGCCCTTTGGAGCAATCAGCCCCAGCATTTT.

The chain employs TRBV5-1 and TRBJ2-5; TRBD2 matches 11 bases. The V gene's germline CDR1 is SGHRS and CDR2 YFSETQ. Germline trimming cut 6 bases from V and 1 base from J; bases unmatched to any gene: 5. This CDR3 has 15 residues. This chain's CDR3 is CASTRGTSGQETQYF. The CDR3 DNA reads as TGCGCCAGCACCAGAGGGACTAGCGGCCAAGAGACCCAGTACTTC.

CDR3 sequence reads: CASSVQGATSDEQFF. The CDR3 region has the DNA TGTGCCAGCTCTGTACAGGGGGCAACGTCGGATGAGCAGTTCTTC. The chain recombines TRBV18 with TRBJ2-1; 9 bases match TRBD1. The CDR3 loop spans 15 amino acids. Per germline, CDR1 KGHSH and CDR2 LQKENI. V trimming: 6 bases; J trimming: 8 bases; junction bases outside the gene matches: 11.

This clone occurred a few times. The junction departs from the called germline gene at one end, perhaps through a read error. The V gene is TRBV7-7, the J gene TRBJ2-2; 7 positions agree with TRBD1. This CDR3 is built from 15 residues. Germline-derived CDR1 and CDR2 are SSHAT and FNYEAQ (reference sequence). CDR3 DNA sequence: TGTGCTAGCAGCCCTACCGGGACAGCCACCGGGGAGCTGTTTTTT. This sequence encodes CASSPTGTATGELFF.

V and J are TRBV7-9 and TRBJ2-1; 7 nucleotides align to TRBD2. Germline V gives CDR1 SEHNR, CDR2 FQNEAQ (reference sequence). CDR3 length: 16 amino acids. Unmatched junction bases numbered 8, after V lost 2 bases and J lost 4 bases. CDR3 coding DNA: TGTGCCAGCAGCTTATCGGGGGGAGAAAGGTACAATGAGCAGTTCTTC. Protein sequence: CASSLSGGERYNEQFF.

The chain carries TRBV14 and TRBJ2-6, with D possibly matching TRBD2 (6 bases). Germline lookup yields CDR1 SGHDN and CDR2 FVKESK. This CDR3 has 16 amino acids. Trimming took off 5 bases at V and 0 bases at J, with 11 bases between the two ends. CDR3 DNA: TGTGCCAGCAGCAGGGGACTCTTCTCTGGGGCCAACGTCCTGACTTTC. Translating gives CASSRGLFSGANVLTF.

The chain carries TRBV13 and TRBJ2-2; D not resolved. V was shortened by 3 bases and J by 6 bases, with 8 bases between the two germline ends. Germline CDR1 and CDR2: PRHDT and FYEKMQ (reference sequence). The CDR3 extends over 13 amino acids. CDR3 amino acids: CASSFRSPGELFF. The CDR3 coding sequence is TGTGCCAGCAGCTTCCGGTCCCCCGGGGAGCTGTTTTTT.

The gene calls are TRBV9 and TRBJ1-5, with D hard to call. The length of the CDR3 is 13 residues. Germline CDR1 SGDLS, CDR2 YYNGEE. The V gene lost 0 bases and the J gene lost 6 bases, with 7 bases spanning the gap. This CDR3 is CASSVDDAQPQHF. The CDR3 coding sequence is TGTGCCAGCAGCGTAGACGACGCTCAGCCCCAGCATTTT.

This chain uses TRBV10-1 with TRBJ1-5, with TRBD1 identical over 7 bases. V lost 7 bases and J lost 7; bases outside the gene matches: 10. CDR1 is WNHNN and CDR2 is SYGVQD in the germline V gene (reference sequence). The CDR3 is 14 amino acids. Here the CDR3 DNA reads TGCGCCAGCACCCTCAGACAGGGCGAGCAGCCCCAGCATTTT. Its protein product is CASTLRQGEQPQHF.

This chain joins TRBV2 and TRBJ1-1; no definite D call. The V gene's germline CDR1 is SNHLY and CDR2 FYNNEI. The V end lost 4 bases, the J end lost 1 base, and 13 bases lay between the germline ends. The length of the CDR3 is 15 residues. CDR3 residues: CASSAESDGNTEAFF. CDR3 in DNA: TGTGCCAGCAGTGCAGAATCGGACGGGAACACTGAAGCTTTCTTT.

The chain is built from TRBV14 and TRBJ2-5; 7 bases match TRBD2. Germline assignment: CDR1 SGHDN and CDR2 FVKESK. The CDR3 covers 17 residues. The trim removed 4 bases at V and 5 bases at J, leaving 16 bases unmatched. The CDR3 DNA reads TGTGCCAGCAGCCGCAGGTTGGCGGGAGCGGGCAGGGAGACCCAGTACTTC. Its translation is CASSRRLAGAGRETQYF.

The rearrangement links TRBV7-2 to TRBJ2-2, with D hard to call. Between the trimmed V and J ends, which lost 3 bases and 6 bases, there was a span of 8 bases. The CDR3 is 13 residues long. Germline V gene data show CDR1 as SGHTA and CDR2 as FQGNSA. The CDR3 nucleotides read TGTGCCAGCAGCTTCCCCGGACCCGGGGAGCTGTTTTTT. Translating it yields CASSFPGPGELFF.

V is TRBV5-6 and J is TRBJ2-5, with 9 nucleotides matching TRBD1. The germline CDR1 and CDR2 sequences are SGHDT and YYEEEE. J lost 0 bases, V lost 3 bases, and 6 bases had no gene match. CDR3 size: 16 residues. The chain's CDR3 is CASSSDRDRDQETQYF. The CDR3 bases are TGTGCCAGCAGCTCTGACCGGGACAGGGACCAAGAGACCCAGTACTTC.